These T cell receptor beta chains were read from a single sample in a study of blood T cell repertoires in COVID-19. Sequenced by immunoSEQ multiplex PCR; TCRdb stores in-frame clones only, minus some. The data contain around 380,000 clones, about 87% of them singletons. Sequencing input: PBMCs or T cells enriched from blood (not recorded which). These receptors all come from a man aged 30 to 45 who had recovered from COVID-19. Each CDR3 is given with its conserved first and last residue. The D gene is left open where the match is weak. Clone size appears in some rows only: once, few, many, or a class for an expanded clone.

v_call: TRBV5-1; clone_size: once; cdr3_length: 14; d_call: TRBD1; j_call: TRBJ2-2; cdr3_nt: TGCGCCAGCAGCTCGGGACAGGGTTCCGGGGAGCTGTTTTTT; cdr3_aa: CASSSGQGSGELFF
v_call: TRBV11-2; clone_size: once; cdr3_length: 15; d_call: NA; j_call: TRBJ2-1; cdr3_nt: TGTGCCAGCAGCTTAGCAGGGTTTGCCTACAATGAGCAGTTCTTC; cdr3_aa: CASSLAGFAYNEQFF
v_call: TRBV6-6; clone_size: few; cdr3_length: 16; d_call: TRBD2; j_call: TRBJ2-1; cdr3_nt: TGTGCCAGCAGTTACAGACTAGCGGGGGCTTACAATGAGCAGTTCTTC; cdr3_aa: CASSYRLAGAYNEQFF
v_call: TRBV23-1; clone_size: NA; cdr3_length: 14; d_call: TRBD1; j_call: TRBJ2-7; cdr3_nt: TGCGCCAGCAGTCCCGGGACAGGTGGCTACGAGCAGTACTTC; cdr3_aa: CASSPGTGGYEQYF
v_call: TRBV27; clone_size: NA; cdr3_length: 14; d_call: NA; j_call: TRBJ1-3; cdr3_nt: TGTGCCAGCACCGCAGGAGGTTTTGGAAACACCATATATTTT; cdr3_aa: CASTAGGFGNTIYF
v_call: TRBV7-9; clone_size: NA; cdr3_length: 14; d_call: TRBD2; j_call: TRBJ2-3; cdr3_nt: TGTGCCAGCAGCTCCGGACTAGCGGCAGATACGCAGTATTTT; cdr3_aa: CASSSGLAADTQYF
v_call: TRBV4-1; clone_size: NA; cdr3_length: 16; d_call: NA; j_call: TRBJ1-5; cdr3_nt: TGCGCCAGCAGCCAAGTGCCGGCCCAGGTCAATCAGCCCCAGCATTTT; cdr3_aa: CASSQVPAQVNQPQHF
v_call: TRBV12-3/TRBV12-4; clone_size: NA; cdr3_length: 13; d_call: TRBD1; j_call: TRBJ1-3; cdr3_nt: TGTGCCAGCAGCCGGACAGGGAGAAACACCATATATTTT; cdr3_aa: CASSRTGRNTIYF
v_call: TRBV6-5; clone_size: NA; cdr3_length: 15; d_call: NA; j_call: TRBJ1-2; cdr3_nt: TGTGCCAGCAGCCAGGGACACCCCGGAGACTATGGCTACACCTTC; cdr3_aa: CASSQGHPGDYGYTF
v_call: TRBV29-1; clone_size: NA; cdr3_length: 13; d_call: TRBD1; j_call: TRBJ2-6; cdr3_nt: TGCAGCGTGTGGACAGGGGAAGTCAACGTCCTGACTTTC; cdr3_aa: CSVWTGEVNVLTF